This TCR beta chain was documented in a study of early T cells in non-severe SARS-CoV-2 infection. At the level of the study: Chains were unpaired, as sequencing was done on bulk RNA from unsorted whole blood. Overall study findings and caveats: Clonotype matching in VDJdb favored anti-spike CD8 responses and did not capture private and CD4 specificities.

This clonotype was counted only a few times. The target antigen is unknown. The ends lost 5 bases at V and 3 bases at J; junction bases unmatched: 10. Germline values: CDR1 SGHTA, CDR2 FQGTGA. The CDR3 runs 17 residues. Each cDNA molecule carried a unique molecular identifier. TCRdb re-analysed the 5' RACE reads in MiXCR, keeping a single row per CDR3 protein. The repertoire holds 70,000 to 95,000 distinct CDR3 sequences, around 14% seen once, with 9.5% to 13% in the top ten. This TCR derives from an adult who was a healthcare worker with PCR-confirmed SARS-CoV-2 infection or an uninfected control (not recorded which). The sample taken for sequencing was whole blood. The rearrangement links TRBV7-3 to TRBJ2-3; 11 nucleotides match TRBD2. The chain's CDR3 is CASSRSGRLAGTDTQYF. The CDR3 bases are TGTGCCAGCAGCCGAAGTGGGCGACTAGCGGGGACAGATACGCAGTATTTT.